This TCR beta chain was recovered during a study of metastatic and nonmetastatic thyroid tumors. Across the whole study: Comparison of repertoires was carried out across blood and tumor or nodule tissue from malignant and benign thyroid patients.

CDR1 LGHDT and CDR2 YNNKEL come from the germline V gene (reference sequence). Trimming took 4 bases from V and 4 from J; bases not matched to a gene: 3. The CDR3 runs to 14 residues. In the original workflow: A papillary thyroid cancer distant-metastasis classifier was built from CDR3 differences across clinicopathological groups. Using MiXCR, TCRdb reanalyzed the PCR reads. TCRdb's processing, not the authors', yielded these V and J calls. The sample holds 100,000 or so clones, under 15% seen once. This clone appeared many times. Each patient went into thyroid surgery without having received any treatment.

This rearrangement joins TRBV3-1 to TRBJ1-3; 8 bases are shared with TRBD1. This TCR was sampled from a female donor with papillary thyroid cancer or a benign thyroid nodule (not recorded which). Some clones in this sample may be carry-over from other donors' samples. Sequencing input: blood. The CDR3 loop is CASSRTGLGNTIYF. The CDR3 region has the DNA TGTGCCAGCAGCCGGACAGGGTTAGGAAACACCATATATTTT.